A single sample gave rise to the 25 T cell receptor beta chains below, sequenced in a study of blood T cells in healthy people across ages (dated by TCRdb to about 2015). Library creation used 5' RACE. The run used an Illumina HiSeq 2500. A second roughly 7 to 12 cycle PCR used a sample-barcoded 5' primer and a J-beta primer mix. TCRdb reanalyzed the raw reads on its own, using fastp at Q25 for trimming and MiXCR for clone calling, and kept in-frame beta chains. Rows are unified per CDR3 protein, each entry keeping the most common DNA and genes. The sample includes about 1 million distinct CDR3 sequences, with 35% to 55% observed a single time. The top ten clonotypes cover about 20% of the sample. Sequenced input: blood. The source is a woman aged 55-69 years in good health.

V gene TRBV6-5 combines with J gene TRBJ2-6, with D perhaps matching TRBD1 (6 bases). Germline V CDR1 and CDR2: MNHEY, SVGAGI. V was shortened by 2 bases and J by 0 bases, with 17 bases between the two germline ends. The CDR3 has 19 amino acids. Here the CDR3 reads CASSYTQDSRSSGANVLTF. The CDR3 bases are TGTGCCAGCAGTTACACCCAGGACAGCCGTTCCTCTGGGGCCAACGTCCTGACTTTC.

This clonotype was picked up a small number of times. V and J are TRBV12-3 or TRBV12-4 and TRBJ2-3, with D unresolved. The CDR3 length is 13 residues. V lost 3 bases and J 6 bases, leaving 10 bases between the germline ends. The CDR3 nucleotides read TGTGCCAGCAGTTTTGGGGTCCCGGATACGCAGTATTTT. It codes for CASSFGVPDTQYF.

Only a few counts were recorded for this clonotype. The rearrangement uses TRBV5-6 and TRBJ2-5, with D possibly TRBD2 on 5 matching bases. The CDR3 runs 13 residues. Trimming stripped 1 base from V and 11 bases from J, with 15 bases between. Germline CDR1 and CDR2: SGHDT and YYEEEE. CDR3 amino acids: CASSLPGINEQYF. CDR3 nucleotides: TGTGCCAGCAGCTTGCCCGGGATCAATGAGCAGTACTTC.

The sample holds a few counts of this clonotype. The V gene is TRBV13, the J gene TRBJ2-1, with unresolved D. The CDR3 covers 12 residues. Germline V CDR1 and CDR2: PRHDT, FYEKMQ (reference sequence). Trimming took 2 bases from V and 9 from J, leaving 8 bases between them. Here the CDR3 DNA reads TGTGCCAGCAGCTTACCAGGTGGTGAGCAGTTCTTC. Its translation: CASSLPGGEQFF.

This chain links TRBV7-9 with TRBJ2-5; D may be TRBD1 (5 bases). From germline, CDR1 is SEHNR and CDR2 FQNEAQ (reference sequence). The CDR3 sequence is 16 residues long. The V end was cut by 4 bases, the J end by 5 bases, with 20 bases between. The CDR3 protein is CASSSNGVGVTETQYF. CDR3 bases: TGTGCCAGCAGCTCCAATGGTGTAGGGGTCACCGAGACCCAGTACTTC.

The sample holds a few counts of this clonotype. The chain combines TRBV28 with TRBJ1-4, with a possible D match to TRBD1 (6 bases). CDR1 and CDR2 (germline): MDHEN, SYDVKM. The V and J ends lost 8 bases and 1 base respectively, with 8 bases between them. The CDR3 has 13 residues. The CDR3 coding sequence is TGTGCCAGCGGAGGGGGAACTAATGAAAAACTGTTTTTT. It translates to CASGGGTNEKLFF.

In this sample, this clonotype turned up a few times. Written as DNA, the CDR3 is TGCGCCAGCAGGCATATAGGCGTACGGCCTTTGAATGAGCAGTTCTTC. Protein product: CASRHIGVRPLNEQFF. The J gene is TRBJ2-1, the V gene TRBV10-2; the D is unclear. The CDR3 extends over 16 amino acids. Germline V lookup: CDR1 WSHSY, CDR2 SAAADI. Trimming shortened V by 6 bases and J by 7 bases, and 22 bases separated the two germline ends.

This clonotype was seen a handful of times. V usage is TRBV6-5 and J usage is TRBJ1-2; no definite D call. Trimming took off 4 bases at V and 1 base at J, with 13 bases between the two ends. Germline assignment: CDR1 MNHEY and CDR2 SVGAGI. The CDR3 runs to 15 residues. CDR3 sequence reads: CASSSPRGGNYGYTF. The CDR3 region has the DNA TGTGCCAGCAGTTCCCCTCGTGGTGGTAACTATGGCTACACCTTC.

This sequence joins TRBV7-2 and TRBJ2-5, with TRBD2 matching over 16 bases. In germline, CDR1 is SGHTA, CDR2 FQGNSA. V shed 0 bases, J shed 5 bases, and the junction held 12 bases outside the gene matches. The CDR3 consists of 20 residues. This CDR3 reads CASSLASWGTSGRAVETQYF. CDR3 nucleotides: TGTGCCAGCAGCTTAGCGAGTTGGGGGACTAGCGGGAGGGCCGTGGAGACCCAGTACTTC. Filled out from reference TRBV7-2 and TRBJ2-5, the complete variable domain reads GAGVSQSPSNKVTEKGKDVELRCDPISGHTALYWYRQSLGQGLEFLIYFQGNSAPDKSGLPSDRFSAERTGGSVSTLTIQRTQQEDSAVYLCASSLASWGTSGRAVETQYFGPGTRLLVL.

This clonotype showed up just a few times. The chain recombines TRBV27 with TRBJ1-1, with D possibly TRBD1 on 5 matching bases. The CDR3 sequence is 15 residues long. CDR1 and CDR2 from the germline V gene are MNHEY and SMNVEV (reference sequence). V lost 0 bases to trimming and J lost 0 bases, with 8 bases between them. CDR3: CASSLSAGVNTEAFF. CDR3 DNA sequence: TGTGCCAGCAGTTTATCGGCGGGGGTGAACACTGAAGCTTTCTTT.

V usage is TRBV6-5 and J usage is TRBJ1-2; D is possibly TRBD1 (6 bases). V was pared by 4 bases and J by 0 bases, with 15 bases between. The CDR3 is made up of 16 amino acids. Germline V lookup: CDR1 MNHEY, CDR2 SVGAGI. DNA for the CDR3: TGTGCCAGCAGTTTTGAACAGGGCCTCTCTAACTATGGCTACACCTTC. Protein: CASSFEQGLSNYGYTF.

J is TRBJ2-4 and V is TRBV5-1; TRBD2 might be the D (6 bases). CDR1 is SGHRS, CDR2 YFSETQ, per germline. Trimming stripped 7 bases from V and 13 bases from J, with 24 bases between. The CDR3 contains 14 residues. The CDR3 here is CASGPGLRTLEQYF. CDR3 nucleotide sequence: TGCGCCAGCGGACCGGGACTTAGAACCTTGGAGCAGTACTTC.

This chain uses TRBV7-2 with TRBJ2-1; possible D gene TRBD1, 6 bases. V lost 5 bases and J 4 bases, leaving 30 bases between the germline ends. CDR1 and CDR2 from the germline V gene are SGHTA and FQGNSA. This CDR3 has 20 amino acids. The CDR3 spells CASSPSARTVPLKRYNEQFF. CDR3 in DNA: TGTGCCAGCAGCCCTTCGGCGCGGACAGTTCCCCTCAAGAGGTACAATGAGCAGTTCTTC.

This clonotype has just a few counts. The CDR3 DNA reads as TGTGCCAGCAGTACGACAGGGTACCCCTACGAGCAGTACTTC. This sequence encodes CASSTTGYPYEQYF. The V and J genes are TRBV6-2 or TRBV6-3 and TRBJ2-7, with 7 positions matching TRBD1. The CDR3 consists of 14 residues. The J segment lost 2 bases and the V segment lost 5 bases, leaving 6 bases of the junction unmatched. The germline V gene has CDR1 MNHEY and CDR2 SVGEGT.

The CDR3: CASKFPDFNYGYTF. DNA of the CDR3: TGTGCCAGCAAATTCCCCGATTTTAACTATGGCTACACCTTC. V and J are TRBV7-9 and TRBJ1-2; unclear D gene. The germline CDR1 and CDR2 sequences are SEHNR and FQNEAQ (reference sequence). There are 14 residues in the CDR3. Trimming stripped 7 bases from V and 1 base from J, with 13 bases between.

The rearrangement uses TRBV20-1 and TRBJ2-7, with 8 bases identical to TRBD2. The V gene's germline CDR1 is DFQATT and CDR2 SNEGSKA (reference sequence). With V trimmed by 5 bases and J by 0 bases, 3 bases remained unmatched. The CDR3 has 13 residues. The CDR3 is CSAYSGDSYEQYF. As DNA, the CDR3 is TGCAGTGCTTATAGCGGGGACTCCTACGAGCAGTACTTC.

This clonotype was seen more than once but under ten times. CDR3 residues: CASSQRLAGGGTDTQYF. The CDR3 region has the DNA TGCGCCAGCAGCCAACGACTAGCGGGAGGGGGCACAGATACGCAGTATTTT. The chain has TRBV4-1 and TRBJ2-3; 14 nucleotides agree with TRBD2. CDR3 size: 17 residues. Trimming removed 2 bases from V and 1 base from J; junction bases left unmatched: 2. CDR1 is MGHRA and CDR2 is YSYEKL in the germline V gene.

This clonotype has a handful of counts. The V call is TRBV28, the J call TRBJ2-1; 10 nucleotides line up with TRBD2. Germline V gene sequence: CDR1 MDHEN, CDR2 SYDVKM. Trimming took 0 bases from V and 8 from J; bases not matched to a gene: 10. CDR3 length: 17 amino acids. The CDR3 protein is CASSLWGVAGGLDEQFF. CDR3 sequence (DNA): TGTGCCAGCAGTTTATGGGGGGTAGCGGGAGGTCTCGATGAGCAGTTCTTC.

This CDR3 reads CASSQFPSGYQETQYF. CDR3 nucleotides: TGTGCCAGCAGCCAATTCCCTAGCGGCTACCAAGAGACCCAGTACTTC. The chain joins TRBV14 to TRBJ2-5; 7 bases fit TRBD2. The germline V gene encodes CDR1 SGHDN and CDR2 FVKESK. CDR3 length: 16 residues. The trim removed 2 bases at V and 0 bases at J, leaving 6 bases unmatched.

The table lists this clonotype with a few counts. This CDR3 reads CSAREALLWDSYNEQFF. The CDR3 region has the DNA TGCAGTGCTAGAGAGGCGCTTTTGTGGGACTCCTACAATGAGCAGTTCTTC. This chain links TRBV20-1 with TRBJ2-1; D not resolved. The CDR3 contains 17 residues. V gave up 0 bases and J gave up 0 bases, with 15 bases separating them. CDR1 and CDR2 from the germline V gene are DFQATT and SNEGSKA (reference sequence).

CDR3 bases: TGTGCCAGCAGTGATTCCGTGGGACAGGATGACCAGAATTTCTACGAGCAGTACTTC. It yields the protein CASSDSVGQDDQNFYEQYF. The chain links TRBV6-1 to TRBJ2-7; 8 positions agree with TRBD1. V lost 3 bases to trimming and J lost 3 bases; unmatched junction nucleotides: 19. The germline V gene encodes CDR1 MNHNS and CDR2 SASEGT. CDR3 length equals 19 residues.

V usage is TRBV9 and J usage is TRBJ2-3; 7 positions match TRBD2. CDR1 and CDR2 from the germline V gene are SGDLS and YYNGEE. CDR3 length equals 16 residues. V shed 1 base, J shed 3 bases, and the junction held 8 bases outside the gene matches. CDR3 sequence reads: CASSVSGGGPTDTQYF. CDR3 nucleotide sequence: TGTGCCAGCAGCGTATCTGGGGGAGGGCCAACAGATACGCAGTATTTT.

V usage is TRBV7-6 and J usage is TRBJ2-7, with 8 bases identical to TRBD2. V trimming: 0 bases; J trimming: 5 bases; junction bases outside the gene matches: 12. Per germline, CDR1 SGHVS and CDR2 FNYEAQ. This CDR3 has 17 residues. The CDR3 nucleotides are TGTGCCAGCAGCTTAGCTTCGGGAGGGGGGGTCCCCAACGAGCAGTACTTC. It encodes CASSLASGGGVPNEQYF.

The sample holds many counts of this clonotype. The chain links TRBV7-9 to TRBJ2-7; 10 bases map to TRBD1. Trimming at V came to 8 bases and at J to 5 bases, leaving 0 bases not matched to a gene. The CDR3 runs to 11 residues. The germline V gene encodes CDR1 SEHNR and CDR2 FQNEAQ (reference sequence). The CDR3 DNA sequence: TGTGCCAGCGGGACAGGGGACGAGCAGTACTTC. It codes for CASGTGDEQYF.

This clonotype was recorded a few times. Written as DNA, the CDR3 is TGTGCCACCCGAGGGGCCAGCGGGGATCCCCAGCATTTT. It yields the protein CATRGASGDPQHF. V usage is TRBV10-3 and J usage is TRBJ1-5, with a weak D call TRBD1 (5 bases). The V gene lost 10 bases and the J gene lost 10 bases, with 20 bases spanning the gap. This CDR3 spans 13 amino acids. CDR1 and CDR2 from the germline V gene are ENHRY and SYGVKD.